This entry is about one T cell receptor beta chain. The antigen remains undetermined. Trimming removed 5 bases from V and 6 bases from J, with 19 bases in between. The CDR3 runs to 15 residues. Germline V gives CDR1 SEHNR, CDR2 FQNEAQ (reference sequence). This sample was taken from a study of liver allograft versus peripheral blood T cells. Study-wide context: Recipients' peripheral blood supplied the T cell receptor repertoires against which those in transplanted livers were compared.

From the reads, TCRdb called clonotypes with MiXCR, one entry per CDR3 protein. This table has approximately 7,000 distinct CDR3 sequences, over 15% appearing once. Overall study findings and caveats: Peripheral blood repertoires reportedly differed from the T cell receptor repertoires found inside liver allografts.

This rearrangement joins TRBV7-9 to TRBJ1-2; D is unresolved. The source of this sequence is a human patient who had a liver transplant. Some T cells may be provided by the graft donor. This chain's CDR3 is CASSPYITAGDGYTF. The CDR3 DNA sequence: TGTGCCAGCAGCCCGTACATCACCGCCGGGGATGGCTACACCTTC. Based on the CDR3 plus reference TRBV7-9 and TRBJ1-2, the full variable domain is DTGVSQNPRHKITKRGQNVTFRCDPISEHNRLYWYRQTLGQGPEFLTYFQNEAQLEKSRLLSDRFSAERPKGSFSTLEIQRTEQGDSAMYLCASSPYITAGDGYTFGSGTRLTVV.